This T cell receptor beta chain comes out of a study of T cells in Graves' hyperthyroidism and ophthalmopathy. Overall study: Before any treatment, at initial diagnosis, peripheral blood was collected. Study-wide results and limits: Ophthalmopathy got predicted by the model a median 6.5 months before its onset.

Patients with uncontrolled infections, other autoimmune diseases, pregnancy or lactation were excluded. TCR beta CDR3 sequences were amplified from RNA transcripts. In the first-round RT-PCR of the TCR CDR3, the HTBI primer set was used. TCRdb ran MiXCR on the multiplex PCR reads and lists one entry per CDR3 protein. The repertoire includes about half a million distinct CDR3 sequences, 15% to 20% of them detected once, and over 45% sits in the top ten. Notes on this clonotype: Its antigen is still unknown.

The V and J ends lost 0 bases and 4 bases respectively, with 21 bases between them. Germline V gene sequence: CDR1 LNHNV, CDR2 YYDKDF (reference sequence). The CDR3 length is 19 residues. The sequence was collected from a man aged 40-50 years with Graves' ophthalmopathy. The source material was blood. This chain uses TRBV15 with TRBJ2-2; the D call may be TRBD1 or TRBD2 (5 bases each). The CDR3 nucleotides are TGTGCCACCAGCAGAGATTGGGGACCTTTCGCCAGAGTCACCGGGGAGCTGTTTTTT. Its protein product is CATSRDWGPFARVTGELFF.